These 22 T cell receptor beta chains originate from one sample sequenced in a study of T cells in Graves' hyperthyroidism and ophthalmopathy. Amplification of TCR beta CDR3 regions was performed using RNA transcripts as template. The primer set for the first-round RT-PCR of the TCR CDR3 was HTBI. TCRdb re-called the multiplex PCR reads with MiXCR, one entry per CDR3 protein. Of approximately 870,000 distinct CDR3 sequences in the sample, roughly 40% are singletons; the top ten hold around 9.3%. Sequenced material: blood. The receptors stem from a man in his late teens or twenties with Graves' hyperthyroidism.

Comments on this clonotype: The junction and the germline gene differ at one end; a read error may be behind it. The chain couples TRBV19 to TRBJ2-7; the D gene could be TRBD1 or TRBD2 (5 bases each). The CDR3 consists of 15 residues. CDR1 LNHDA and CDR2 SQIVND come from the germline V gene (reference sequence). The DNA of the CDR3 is TGTGCCAGTAGCATAGGGACCGCAACCCTCTACGAGCAGTACTTC. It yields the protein CASSIGTATLYEQYF.

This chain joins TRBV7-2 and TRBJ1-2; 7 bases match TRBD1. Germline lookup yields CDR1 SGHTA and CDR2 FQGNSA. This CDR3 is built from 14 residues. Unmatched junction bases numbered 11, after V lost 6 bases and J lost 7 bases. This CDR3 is CASRRDRVDSGYTF. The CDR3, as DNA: TGTGCCAGCAGGCGCGACAGGGTGGATAGTGGCTACACCTTC.

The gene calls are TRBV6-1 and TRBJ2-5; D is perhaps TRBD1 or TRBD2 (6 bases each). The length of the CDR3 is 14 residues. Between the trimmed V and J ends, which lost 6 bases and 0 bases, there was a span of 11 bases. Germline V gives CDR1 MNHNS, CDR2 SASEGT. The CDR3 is CASSSGAHQETQYF. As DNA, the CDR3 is TGTGCCAGCAGCTCGGGGGCCCACCAAGAGACCCAGTACTTC.

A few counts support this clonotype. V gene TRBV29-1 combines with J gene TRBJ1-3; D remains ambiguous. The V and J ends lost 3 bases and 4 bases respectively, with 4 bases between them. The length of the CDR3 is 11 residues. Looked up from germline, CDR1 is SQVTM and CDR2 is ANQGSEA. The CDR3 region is CSVETGNTIYF. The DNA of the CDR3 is TGCAGCGTTGAGACAGGAAACACCATATATTTT. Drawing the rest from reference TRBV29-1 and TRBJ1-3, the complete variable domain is SAVISQKPSRDICQRGTSLTIQCQVDSQVTMMFWYRQQPGQSLTLIATANQGSEATYESGFVIDKFPISRPNLTFSTLTVSNMSPEDSSIYLCSVETGNTIYFGEGSWLTVV.

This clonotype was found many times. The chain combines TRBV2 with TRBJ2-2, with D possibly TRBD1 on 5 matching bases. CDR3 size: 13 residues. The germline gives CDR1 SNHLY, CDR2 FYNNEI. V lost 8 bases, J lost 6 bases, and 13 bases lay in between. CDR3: CASGAARAGELFF. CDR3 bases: TGTGCCAGCGGGGCGGCTCGGGCCGGGGAGCTGTTTTTT.

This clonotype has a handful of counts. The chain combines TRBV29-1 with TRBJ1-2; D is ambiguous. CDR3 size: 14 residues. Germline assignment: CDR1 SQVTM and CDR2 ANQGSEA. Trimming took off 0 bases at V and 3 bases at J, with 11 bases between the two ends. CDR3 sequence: CSVEEASEDYGYTF. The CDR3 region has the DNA TGCAGCGTTGAAGAAGCGAGCGAGGACTATGGCTACACCTTC. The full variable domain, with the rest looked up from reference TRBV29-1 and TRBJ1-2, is SAVISQKPSRDICQRGTSLTIQCQVDSQVTMMFWYRQQPGQSLTLIATANQGSEATYESGFVIDKFPISRPNLTFSTLTVSNMSPEDSSIYLCSVEEASEDYGYTFGSGTRLTVV.

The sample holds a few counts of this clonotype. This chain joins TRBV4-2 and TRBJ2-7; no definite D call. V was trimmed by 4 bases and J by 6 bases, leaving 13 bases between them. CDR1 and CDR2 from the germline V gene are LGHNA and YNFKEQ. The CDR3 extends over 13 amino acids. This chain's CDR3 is CASSRELGTEQYF. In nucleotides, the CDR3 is TGTGCCAGCAGCCGGGAACTGGGAACCGAGCAGTACTTC.

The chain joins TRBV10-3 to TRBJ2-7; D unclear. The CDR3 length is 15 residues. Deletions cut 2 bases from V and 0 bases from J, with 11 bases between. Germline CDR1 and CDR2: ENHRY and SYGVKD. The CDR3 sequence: CAISELLRYSYEQYF. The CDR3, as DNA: TGTGCCATCAGTGAGCTTTTGAGGTACTCCTACGAGCAGTACTTC.

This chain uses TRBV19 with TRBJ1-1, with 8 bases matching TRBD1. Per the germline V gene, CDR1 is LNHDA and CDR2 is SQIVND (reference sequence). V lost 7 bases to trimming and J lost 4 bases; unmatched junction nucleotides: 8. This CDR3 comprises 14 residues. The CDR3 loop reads CASKSTGGGTEAFF. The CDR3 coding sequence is TGTGCCAGTAAGAGTACAGGGGGGGGCACTGAAGCTTTCTTT.

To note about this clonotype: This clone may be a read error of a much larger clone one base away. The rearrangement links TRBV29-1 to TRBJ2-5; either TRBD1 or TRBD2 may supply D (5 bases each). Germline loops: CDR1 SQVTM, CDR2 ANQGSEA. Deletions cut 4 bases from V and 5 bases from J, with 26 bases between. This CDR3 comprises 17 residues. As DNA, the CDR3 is TGCAGCGTTGCGTGGACCGGGGCCCGAGGCTTCTTGGAGACCCAGTACTTC. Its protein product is CSVAWTGARGFLETQYF.

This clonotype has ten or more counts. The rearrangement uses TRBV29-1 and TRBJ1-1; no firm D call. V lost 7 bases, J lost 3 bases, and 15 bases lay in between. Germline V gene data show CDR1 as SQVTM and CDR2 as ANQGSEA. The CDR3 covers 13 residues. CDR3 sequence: CSATSPGDTEAFF. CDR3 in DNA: TGCAGCGCAACTTCCCCCGGGGACACTGAAGCTTTCTTT.

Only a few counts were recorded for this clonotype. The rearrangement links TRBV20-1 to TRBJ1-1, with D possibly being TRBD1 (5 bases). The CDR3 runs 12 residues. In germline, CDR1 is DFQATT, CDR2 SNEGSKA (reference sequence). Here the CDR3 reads CTARGRDTEAFF. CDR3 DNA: TGCACCGCGAGGGGTAGGGACACTGAAGCTTTCTTT.

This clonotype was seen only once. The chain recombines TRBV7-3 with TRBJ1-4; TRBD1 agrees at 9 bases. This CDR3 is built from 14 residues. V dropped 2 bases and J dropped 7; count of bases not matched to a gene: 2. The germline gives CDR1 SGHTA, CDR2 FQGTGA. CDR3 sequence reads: CASSLATGGEKLFF. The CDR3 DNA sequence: TGTGCCAGCAGCTTAGCGACAGGGGGTGAAAAACTGTTTTTT.

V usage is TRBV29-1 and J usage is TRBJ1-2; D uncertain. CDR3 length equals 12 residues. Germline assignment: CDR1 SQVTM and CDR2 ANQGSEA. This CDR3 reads CSPSRGNYGYTF. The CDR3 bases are TGCAGTCCCTCTCGGGGAAACTATGGCTACACCTTC.

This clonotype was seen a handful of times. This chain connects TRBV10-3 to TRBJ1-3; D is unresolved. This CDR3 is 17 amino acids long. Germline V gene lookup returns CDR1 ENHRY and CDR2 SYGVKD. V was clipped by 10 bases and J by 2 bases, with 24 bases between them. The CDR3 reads CASSLSGPGWAGNTIYF. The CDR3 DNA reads TGTGCCAGCAGCTTATCCGGCCCCGGTTGGGCTGGAAACACCATATATTTT.

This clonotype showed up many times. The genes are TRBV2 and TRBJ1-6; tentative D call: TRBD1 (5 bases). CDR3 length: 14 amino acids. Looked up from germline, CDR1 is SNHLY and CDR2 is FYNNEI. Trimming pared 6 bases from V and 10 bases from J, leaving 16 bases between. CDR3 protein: CASRGDGDRSPLHF. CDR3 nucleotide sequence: TGTGCCAGCAGGGGAGACGGGGACCGGTCACCCCTCCACTTT.

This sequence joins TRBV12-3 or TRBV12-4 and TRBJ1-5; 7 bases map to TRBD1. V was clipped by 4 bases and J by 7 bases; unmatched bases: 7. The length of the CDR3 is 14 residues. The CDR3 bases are TGTGCCAGCAGTTATGAGGTCAGGGGGCAGCCCCAGCATTTT. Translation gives CASSYEVRGQPQHF.

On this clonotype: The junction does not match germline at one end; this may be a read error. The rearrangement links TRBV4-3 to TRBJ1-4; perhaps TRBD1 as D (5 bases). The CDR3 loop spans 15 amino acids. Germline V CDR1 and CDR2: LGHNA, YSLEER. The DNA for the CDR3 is TGCGCCAGCAGCCAAGACGGCGGAGGGGATGAAAAACTGTGTTTT. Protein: CASSQDGGGDEKLCF.

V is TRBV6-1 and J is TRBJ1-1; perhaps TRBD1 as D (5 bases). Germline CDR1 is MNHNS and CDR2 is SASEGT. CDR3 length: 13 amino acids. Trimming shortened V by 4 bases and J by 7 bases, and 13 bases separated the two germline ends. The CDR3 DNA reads TGTGCCAGCAGTGCCCCAGGGTCCGGTGAAGCTTTCTTT. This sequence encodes CASSAPGSGEAFF.

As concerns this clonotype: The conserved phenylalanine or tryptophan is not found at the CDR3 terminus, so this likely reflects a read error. This CDR3 is CSAKTGTGSTEAFL. Here the CDR3 DNA reads TGCAGTGCTAAAACCGGGACAGGGAGCACTGAAGCTTTCCTT. This sequence joins TRBV20-1 and TRBJ1-1; 9 bases match TRBD1. The germline V gene has CDR1 DFQATT and CDR2 SNEGSKA (reference sequence). This CDR3 is built from 14 residues. With 4 bases clipped from V and 4 bases from J, the junction kept 7 bases outside the gene matches.

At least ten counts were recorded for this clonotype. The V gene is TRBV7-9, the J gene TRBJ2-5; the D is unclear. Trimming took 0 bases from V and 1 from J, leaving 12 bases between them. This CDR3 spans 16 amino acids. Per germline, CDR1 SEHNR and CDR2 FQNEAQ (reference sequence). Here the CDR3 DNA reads TGTGCCAGCAGCTTAGCCATCCGGGCCCGCCAAGAGACCCAGTACTTC. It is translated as CASSLAIRARQETQYF.

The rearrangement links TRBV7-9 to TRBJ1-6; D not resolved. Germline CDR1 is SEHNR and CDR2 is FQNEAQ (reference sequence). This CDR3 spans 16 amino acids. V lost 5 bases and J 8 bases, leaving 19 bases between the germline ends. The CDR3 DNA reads TGTGCCAGCAGCCCTAACCTAAAACTTTTGGATTCACCCCTCCACTTT. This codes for CASSPNLKLLDSPLHF.